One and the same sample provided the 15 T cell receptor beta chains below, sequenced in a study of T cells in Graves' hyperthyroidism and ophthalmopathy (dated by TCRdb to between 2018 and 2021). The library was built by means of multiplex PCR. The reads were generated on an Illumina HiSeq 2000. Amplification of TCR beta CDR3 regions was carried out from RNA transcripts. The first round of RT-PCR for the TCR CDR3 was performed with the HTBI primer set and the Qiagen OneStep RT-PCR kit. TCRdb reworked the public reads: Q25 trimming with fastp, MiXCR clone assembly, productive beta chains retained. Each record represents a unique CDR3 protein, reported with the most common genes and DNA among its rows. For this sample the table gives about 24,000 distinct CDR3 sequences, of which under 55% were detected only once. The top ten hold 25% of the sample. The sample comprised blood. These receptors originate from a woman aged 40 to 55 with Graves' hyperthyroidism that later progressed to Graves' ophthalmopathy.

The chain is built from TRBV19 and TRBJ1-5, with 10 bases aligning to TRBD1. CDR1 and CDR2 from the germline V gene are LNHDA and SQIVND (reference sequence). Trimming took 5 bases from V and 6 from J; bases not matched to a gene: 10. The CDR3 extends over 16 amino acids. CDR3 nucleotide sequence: TGTGCCAGTAGTGTTCCGACAGGGGGCTTTGGTCAGCCCCAGCATTTT. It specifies CASSVPTGGFGQPQHF.

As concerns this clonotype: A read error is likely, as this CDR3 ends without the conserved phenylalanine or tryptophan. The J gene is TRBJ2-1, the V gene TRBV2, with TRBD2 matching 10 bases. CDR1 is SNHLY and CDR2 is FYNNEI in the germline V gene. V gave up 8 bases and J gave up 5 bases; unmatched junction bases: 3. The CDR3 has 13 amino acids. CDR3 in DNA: TGTGCCAGCGGGACTAGCGAAGACAATGAGCAGTTCCTC. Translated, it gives CASGTSEDNEQFL.

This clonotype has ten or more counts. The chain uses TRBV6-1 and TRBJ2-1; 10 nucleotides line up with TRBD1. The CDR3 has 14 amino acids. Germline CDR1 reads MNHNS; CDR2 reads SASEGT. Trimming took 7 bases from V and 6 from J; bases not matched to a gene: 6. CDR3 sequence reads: CASTNGQGVNEQFF. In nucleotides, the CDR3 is TGTGCCAGCACCAACGGACAGGGGGTCAATGAGCAGTTCTTC.

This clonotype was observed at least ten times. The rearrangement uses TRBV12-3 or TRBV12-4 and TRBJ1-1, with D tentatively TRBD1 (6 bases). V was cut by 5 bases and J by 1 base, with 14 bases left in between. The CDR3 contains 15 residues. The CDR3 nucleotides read TGTGCCAGCAGTCTCACCGGGACACCGAACACTGAAGCTTTCTTT. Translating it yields CASSLTGTPNTEAFF.

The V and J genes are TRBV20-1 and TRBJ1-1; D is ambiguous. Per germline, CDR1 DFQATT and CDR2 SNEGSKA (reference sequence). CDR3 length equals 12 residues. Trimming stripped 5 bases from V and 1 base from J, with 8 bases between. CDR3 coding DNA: TGCAGTGCTTGGGTCGGGAACACTGAAGCTTTCTTT. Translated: CSAWVGNTEAFF.

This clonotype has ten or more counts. The chain's CDR3 is CASSSPGTLAKNIQYF. The CDR3 DNA is TGTGCCAGCAGCTCCCCCGGGACACTAGCCAAAAACATTCAGTACTTC. The V call is TRBV5-4, the J call TRBJ2-4; D perhaps matches TRBD1 (6 bases). The CDR3 runs 16 residues. Trimming pared 3 bases from V and 0 bases from J, leaving 13 bases between. In germline, CDR1 is SGHNT, CDR2 YYREEE (reference sequence).

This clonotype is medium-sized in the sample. CDR3 sequence reads: CASSLRTGSSSYEQYF. The CDR3 DNA reads as TGTGCCAGCAGCCTCCGGACAGGATCTTCCTCCTACGAGCAGTACTTC. The V and J genes are TRBV7-2 and TRBJ2-7; TRBD1 matches at 7 bases. The CDR3 runs to 16 residues. Losses at the gene ends were 5 bases for V and 0 bases for J; bases not matched to a gene: 10. Germline V CDR1 and CDR2: SGHTA, FQGNSA.

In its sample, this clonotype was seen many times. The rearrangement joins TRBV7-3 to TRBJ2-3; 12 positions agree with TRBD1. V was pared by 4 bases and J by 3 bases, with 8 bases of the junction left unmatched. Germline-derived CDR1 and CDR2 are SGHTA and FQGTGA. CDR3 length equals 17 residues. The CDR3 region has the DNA TGTGCCAGCAGCTCCTCCGGGACAGGGGGCGGAACAGATACGCAGTATTTT. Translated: CASSSSGTGGGTDTQYF.

The CDR3 sequence is CATSDSTSGSNTGELFF. The CDR3 bases are TGTGCCACCAGTGACTCGACTAGCGGGTCGAACACCGGGGAGCTGTTTTTT. The rearrangement joins TRBV24-1 to TRBJ2-2; 10 bases fit TRBD2. CDR3 size: 17 residues. V trimming: 4 bases; J trimming: 0 bases; junction bases outside the gene matches: 4. The germline CDR1 and CDR2 sequences are KGHDR and SFDVKD.

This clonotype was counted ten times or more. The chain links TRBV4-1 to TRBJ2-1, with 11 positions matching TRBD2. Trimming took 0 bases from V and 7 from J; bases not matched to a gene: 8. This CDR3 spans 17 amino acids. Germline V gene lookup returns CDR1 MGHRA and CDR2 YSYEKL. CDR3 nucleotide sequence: TGCGCCAGCAGCCAAGACAGGTCTAGCGGGAGGTTTAATGAGCAGTTCTTC. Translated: CASSQDRSSGRFNEQFF.

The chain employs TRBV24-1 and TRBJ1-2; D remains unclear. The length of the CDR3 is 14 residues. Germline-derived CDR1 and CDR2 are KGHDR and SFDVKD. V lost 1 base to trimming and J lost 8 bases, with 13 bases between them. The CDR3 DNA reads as TGTGCCACCAGTGATTTCCCCATTAGTCGCGGCTACACCTTC. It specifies CATSDFPISRGYTF.

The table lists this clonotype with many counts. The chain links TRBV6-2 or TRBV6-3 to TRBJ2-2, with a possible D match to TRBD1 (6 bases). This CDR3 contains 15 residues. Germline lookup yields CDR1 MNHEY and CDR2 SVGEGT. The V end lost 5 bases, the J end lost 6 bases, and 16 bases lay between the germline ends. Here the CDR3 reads CASSKVAGEPGELFF. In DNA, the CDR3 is TGTGCCAGCAGTAAGGTTGCAGGGGAACCCGGGGAGCTGTTTTTT.

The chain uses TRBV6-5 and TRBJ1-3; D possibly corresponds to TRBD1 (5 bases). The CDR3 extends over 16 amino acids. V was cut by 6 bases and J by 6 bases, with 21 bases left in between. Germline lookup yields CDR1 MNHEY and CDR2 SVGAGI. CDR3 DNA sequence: TGTGCCAGCAGATCCGGGGACCCGGTGGGGGTAAACACCATATATTTT. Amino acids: CASRSGDPVGVNTIYF.

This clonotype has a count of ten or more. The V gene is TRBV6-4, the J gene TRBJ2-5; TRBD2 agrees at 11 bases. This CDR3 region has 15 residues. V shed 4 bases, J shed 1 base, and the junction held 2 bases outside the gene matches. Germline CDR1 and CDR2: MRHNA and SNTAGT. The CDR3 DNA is TGTGCCAGCAGTGTCACTAGCGGGAGCCAAGAGACCCAGTACTTC. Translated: CASSVTSGSQETQYF.

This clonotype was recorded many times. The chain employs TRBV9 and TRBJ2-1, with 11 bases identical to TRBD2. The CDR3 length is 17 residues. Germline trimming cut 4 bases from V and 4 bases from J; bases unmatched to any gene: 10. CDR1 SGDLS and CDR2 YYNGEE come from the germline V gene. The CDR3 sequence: CASSPTQLAGGYNEQFF. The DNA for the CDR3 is TGTGCCAGCAGCCCCACTCAGTTAGCGGGAGGGTACAATGAGCAGTTCTTC. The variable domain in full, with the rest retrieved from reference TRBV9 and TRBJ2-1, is DSGVTQTPKHLITATGQRVTLRCSPRSGDLSVYWYQQSLDQGLQFLIQYYNGEERAKGNILERFSAQQFPDLHSELNLSSLELGDSALYFCASSPTQLAGGYNEQFFGPGTRLTVL.